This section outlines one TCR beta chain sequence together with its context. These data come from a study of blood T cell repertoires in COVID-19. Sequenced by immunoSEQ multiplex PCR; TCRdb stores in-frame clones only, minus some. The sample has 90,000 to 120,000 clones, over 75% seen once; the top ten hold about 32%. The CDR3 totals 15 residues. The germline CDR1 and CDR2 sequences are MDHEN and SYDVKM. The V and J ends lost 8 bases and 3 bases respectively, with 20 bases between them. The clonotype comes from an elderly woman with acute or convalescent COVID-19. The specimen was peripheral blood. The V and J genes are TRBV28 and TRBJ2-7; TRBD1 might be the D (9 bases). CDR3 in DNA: TGTGCCAGCGAACGGGGGGGACAGGGACTCTACGAGCAGTACTTC. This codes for CASERGGQGLYEQYF. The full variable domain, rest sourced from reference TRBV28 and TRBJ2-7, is DVKVTQSSRYLVKRTGEKVFLECVQDMDHENMFWYRQDPGLGLRLIYFSYDVKMKEKGDIPEGYSVSREKKERFSLILESASTNQTSMYLCASERGGQGLYEQYFGPGTRLTVT.